These 27 T cell receptor beta chains were all obtained from the same sample, sequenced in a study of T cell responses to AZD1222 COVID-19 vaccine. Produced via immunoSEQ multiplex PCR; TCRdb's table is partial and in-frame only. The sample holds 96,000 or so clones, roughly 90% seen once. Sequenced here: peripheral blood, sampled on day 0 of AZD1222 vaccination. The source is an adult in good health.

This chain connects TRBV15 to TRBJ2-7; possibly TRBD2 for D (6 bases). The CDR3 contains 13 residues. Germline CDR1 reads LNHNV; CDR2 reads YYDKDF (reference sequence). The V gene lost 5 bases and the J gene lost 4 bases, with 12 bases spanning the gap. The CDR3 region is CATSVGTFYEQYF. As DNA, the CDR3 is TGTGCCACCAGCGTAGGGACTTTTTACGAGCAGTACTTC. The full variable domain, with the rest looked up from reference TRBV15 and TRBJ2-7, is DAMVIQNPRYQVTQFGKPVTLSCSQTLNHNVMYWYQQKSSQAPKLLFHYYDKDFNNEADTPDNFQSRRPNTSFCFLDIRSPGLGDTAMYLCATSVGTFYEQYFGPGTRLTVT.

This clone was counted once. The chain links TRBV7-9 to TRBJ2-3; D unresolved. Germline CDR1 reads SEHNR; CDR2 reads FQNEAQ (reference sequence). The CDR3 spans 11 residues. V was clipped by 7 bases and J by 5 bases, with 7 bases between them. The CDR3 spells CASTRGDTQYF. CDR3 DNA: TGTGCCAGCACCCGCGGAGATACGCAGTATTTT.

The V gene is TRBV19, the J gene TRBJ2-7, with D tentatively TRBD1 (7 bases). Deletions cut 11 bases from V and 6 bases from J, with 17 bases between. The CDR3 is made up of 12 amino acids. In germline, CDR1 is LNHDA, CDR2 SQIVND (reference sequence). The CDR3 spells CASRQGLSEQYF. CDR3 in DNA: TGTGCCTCTCGACAGGGACTCAGCGAGCAGTACTTC.

The rearrangement joins TRBV9 to TRBJ1-6; D gene uncertain. This CDR3 is 15 amino acids long. V shed 0 bases and J shed 6 bases, with 10 bases lying between them. Per germline, CDR1 SGDLS and CDR2 YYNGEE. In nucleotides, the CDR3 is TGTGCCAGCAGCGTAGTGGCAGACTTTAATTCACCCCTCCACTTT. Protein product: CASSVVADFNSPLHF.

The V gene is TRBV28, the J gene TRBJ1-6, with 7 positions matching TRBD1. Germline V gene lookup returns CDR1 MDHEN and CDR2 SYDVKM. Trimming took 3 bases from V and 6 from J; bases not matched to a gene: 8. The CDR3 has 16 residues. DNA of the CDR3: TGTGCCAGCAGTTTCGACTTCGGGACAGCTAATTCACCCCTCCACTTT. As protein: CASSFDFGTANSPLHF.

This chain joins TRBV19 and TRBJ1-1, with TRBD1 as a possible D gene (6 bases). This CDR3 region has 14 residues. V dropped 6 bases and J dropped 1 base, with 12 bases sitting between them. Germline CDR1 is LNHDA and CDR2 is SQIVND (reference sequence). The DNA for the CDR3 is TGTGCCAGTAGGCATACGACAGGGAACACTGAAGCTTTCTTT. Amino acids: CASRHTTGNTEAFF.

In DNA form, the CDR3 reads TGTGCCATCAGTGACGGGACTAGCTCAGATACGCAGTATTTT. It codes for CAISDGTSSDTQYF. The chain is built from TRBV10-3 and TRBJ2-3, with 9 bases identical to TRBD2. Germline V lookup: CDR1 ENHRY, CDR2 SYGVKD. CDR3 size: 14 residues. The V gene end was trimmed by 3 bases and the J gene end by 4 bases; junction bases not matched to a gene: 2.

The V call is TRBV14, the J call TRBJ2-3; 9 nucleotides align to TRBD2. The germline CDR1 and CDR2 sequences are SGHDN and FVKESK. J was trimmed by 0 bases and V by 5 bases; bases with no gene match: 3. This CDR3 is built from 15 residues. This CDR3 is CASSWTSASTDTQYF. CDR3 DNA: TGTGCCAGCAGCTGGACTAGCGCTAGCACAGATACGCAGTATTTT.

This rearrangement joins TRBV4-3 to TRBJ2-2; 7 nucleotides agree with TRBD1. The V gene end was trimmed by 0 bases and the J gene end by 1 base; junction bases not matched to a gene: 2. This CDR3 contains 16 residues. Germline V gene data show CDR1 as LGHNA and CDR2 as YSLEER. Here the CDR3 DNA reads TGCGCCAGCAGCCAAGAGGCAGGGGGGAACACCGGGGAGCTGTTTTTT. The encoded protein is CASSQEAGGNTGELFF.

The gene calls are TRBV4-3 and TRBJ1-2; no clear D gene. Trimming shortened V by 0 bases and J by 2 bases, and 10 bases separated the two germline ends. Germline lookup yields CDR1 LGHNA and CDR2 YSLEER. The CDR3 is made up of 15 amino acids. This CDR3 is CASSQDLGPNYGYTF. In nucleotides, the CDR3 is TGCGCCAGCAGCCAAGATCTTGGACCCAACTATGGCTACACCTTC.

The chain carries TRBV4-2 and TRBJ2-7; D assignment may be TRBD1 or TRBD2 (5 bases each). The ends were cut back, 0 bases at V and 1 base at J, with 13 bases in the middle. Germline V gene data show CDR1 as LGHNA and CDR2 as YNFKEQ. CDR3 size: 16 residues. CDR3: CASSQDRAGPSYEQYF. In nucleotides, the CDR3 is TGTGCCAGCAGCCAAGACAGGGCGGGTCCTTCCTACGAGCAGTACTTC.

This chain uses TRBV18 with TRBJ2-2; the D gene is possibly TRBD2 (6 bases). Trimming stripped 3 bases from V and 1 base from J, with 12 bases between. The germline gives CDR1 KGHSH, CDR2 LQKENI. This CDR3 comprises 16 residues. CDR3 sequence reads: CASSPSAGLNTGELFF. DNA for the CDR3: TGTGCCAGCTCACCTTCGGCGGGACTGAACACCGGGGAGCTGTTTTTT.

The chain combines TRBV28 with TRBJ1-5; maybe TRBD1 (6 bases). V lost 4 bases and J 4 bases, leaving 14 bases between the germline ends. This CDR3 is 15 amino acids long. CDR1 and CDR2 from the germline V gene are MDHEN and SYDVKM. CDR3 loop: CASSSPTGGNQPQHF. The DNA for the CDR3 is TGTGCCAGCAGTTCCCCGACAGGCGGTAATCAGCCCCAGCATTTT.

This chain links TRBV3-1 (or the pseudogene TRBV3-2) with TRBJ2-7, with a weak D call TRBD1 (6 bases). The CDR3 is 15 residues long. The germline V gene encodes CDR1 LGHDT and CDR2 YNNKEL (reference sequence). The ends were cut back, 0 bases at V and 2 bases at J, with 11 bases in the middle. The CDR3 region is CASSQDTQGTYEQYF. In DNA form, the CDR3 reads TGTGCCAGCAGCCAAGATACACAGGGTACCTACGAGCAGTACTTC.

The gene calls are TRBV7-3 and TRBJ2-3, with no clear D. V was pared by 5 bases and J by 6 bases, with 12 bases between. Germline CDR1 reads SGHTA; CDR2 reads FQGTGA. The CDR3 is 13 amino acids. The CDR3 DNA follows: TGTGCCAGCAGCCCGCTCCTGGGGGATACGCAGTATTTT. It specifies CASSPLLGDTQYF.

V and J are TRBV6-1 and TRBJ2-2; TRBD2 matches at 10 bases. The J segment lost 1 base and the V segment lost 3 bases, leaving 2 bases of the junction unmatched. CDR3 size: 16 residues. The germline CDR1 and CDR2 sequences are MNHNS and SASEGT. The CDR3 region is CASSDSGRRNTGELFF. CDR3 nucleotides: TGTGCCAGCAGTGATAGCGGGAGGCGGAACACCGGGGAGCTGTTTTTT.

Points on this clone: Germline and junction disagree at one end, which may indicate a read error. The chain carries TRBV7-7 and TRBJ2-1, with D possibly being TRBD1 or TRBD2 (5 bases each). CDR3 length equals 16 residues. The germline V gene encodes CDR1 SSHAT and CDR2 FNYEAQ (reference sequence). This CDR3 is CASSLDSGSSYNEQFF. In nucleotides, the CDR3 is TGTGCTAGCAGCTTAGACAGCGGCAGCTCCTACAATGAGCAGTTCTTC. The variable domain in full, with the rest retrieved from reference TRBV7-7 and TRBJ2-1, is GAGVSQSPRYKVTKRGQDVTLRCDPISSHATLYWYQQALGQGPEFLTYFNYEAQPDKSGLPSDRFSAERPEGSISTLTIQRTEQRDSAMYRCASSLDSGSSYNEQFFGPGTRLTVL.

V usage is TRBV2 and J usage is TRBJ2-7; a weak D match, TRBD1 (5 bases). Germline V gene data show CDR1 as SNHLY and CDR2 as FYNNEI. This CDR3 is 12 amino acids long. Deletions cut 11 bases from V and 5 bases from J, with 16 bases between. The CDR3 DNA is TGTGCCGTTAGGGGCAGGGTGGACGAGCAGTACTTC. Protein sequence: CAVRGRVDEQYF.

This chain uses TRBV10-3 with TRBJ1-2; no clear D. This CDR3 spans 13 amino acids. With 9 bases removed from V and 3 bases from J, the gap between germline ends came to 14 bases. Per the germline V gene, CDR1 is ENHRY and CDR2 is SYGVKD. In nucleotides, the CDR3 is TGTGCCATTGAGCGGGAAAGGGACTATGGCTACACCTTC. This gives the protein CAIERERDYGYTF.

V and J are TRBV2 and TRBJ2-3; TRBD2 aligns across 7 bases. CDR3 length: 14 residues. Germline CDR1 SNHLY, CDR2 FYNNEI. J lost 2 bases, V lost 3 bases, and 2 bases had no gene match. CDR3 region: CASSELAVTDTQYF. The DNA for the CDR3 is TGTGCCAGCAGTGAGCTAGCGGTCACAGATACGCAGTATTTT. The variable domain in full, completed from reference TRBV2 and TRBJ2-3, reads EPEVTQTPSHQVTQMGQEVILRCVPISNHLYFYWYRQILGQKVEFLVSFYNNEISEKSEIFDDQFSVERPDGSNFTLKIRSTKLEDSAMYFCASSELAVTDTQYFGPGTRLTVL.

J is TRBJ1-1 and V is TRBV6-5; 8 nucleotides agree with TRBD1. V was pared by 10 bases and J by 5 bases, with 15 bases of the junction left unmatched. Germline CDR1 MNHEY, CDR2 SVGAGI. The CDR3 runs to 15 residues. The CDR3 nucleotides read TGTGCCACGTGTGGGACAGGCGGCGCGGAGACTGAAGCTTTCTTT. It translates to CATCGTGGAETEAFF.

The rearrangement joins TRBV12-3 or TRBV12-4 to TRBJ1-1; D gene ambiguous. The V end lost 2 bases, the J end lost 5 bases, and 6 bases lay between the germline ends. The CDR3 runs to 12 residues. The CDR3 reads CASSLWGTEAFF. CDR3 coding DNA: TGTGCCAGCAGTTTATGGGGAACTGAAGCTTTCTTT.

This sequence joins TRBV6-5 and TRBJ2-7, with D perhaps TRBD1 (5 bases). The V and J ends lost 4 bases and 4 bases respectively, with 14 bases between them. The CDR3 totals 14 residues. Germline V gene data show CDR1 as MNHEY and CDR2 as SVGAGI. CDR3 nucleotide sequence: TGTGCCAGCAGTTGGGGCCGATTGGGGTACGAGCAGTACTTC. This encodes CASSWGRLGYEQYF.

The chain carries TRBV7-8 and TRBJ2-7; no definite D call. The V end was cut by 5 bases, the J end by 4 bases, with 9 bases between. Germline V gene data show CDR1 as SGHVS and CDR2 as FQNEAQ. The CDR3 loop spans 12 amino acids. Here the CDR3 reads CASSPTIYEQYF. CDR3 nucleotides: TGTGCCAGCAGCCCAACCATTTACGAGCAGTACTTC.

The V gene is TRBV4-1, the J gene TRBJ1-2; TRBD1 aligns across 7 bases. The CDR3 runs 14 residues. V lost 5 bases to trimming and J lost 6 bases; unmatched junction nucleotides: 9. The V gene's germline CDR1 is MGHRA and CDR2 YSYEKL. The CDR3 DNA sequence: TGCGCCAGCAGCAAAGGGGGAGGACAGGATGGCTACACCTTC. Its translation: CASSKGGGQDGYTF.

This chain connects TRBV7-9 to TRBJ2-2; D tentatively reads TRBD1 or TRBD2 (5 bases each). The length of the CDR3 is 16 residues. V lost 0 bases and J 6 bases, leaving 14 bases between the germline ends. Germline CDR1 and CDR2: SEHNR and FQNEAQ (reference sequence). CDR3: CASSLAQPMGAGELFF. In DNA form, the CDR3 reads TGTGCCAGCAGCTTAGCACAACCCATGGGGGCCGGGGAGCTGTTTTTT.

The J gene is TRBJ2-1, the V gene TRBV2; D is possibly TRBD1 (6 bases). The CDR3 extends over 15 amino acids. Trimming cost V 6 bases and J 0 bases, with 12 bases left between them. Germline V CDR1 and CDR2: SNHLY, FYNNEI. The CDR3 DNA sequence: TGTGCCAGCAGGGCAGGGGTCAGCTCCTACAATGAGCAGTTCTTC. Translation gives CASRAGVSSYNEQFF. The variable domain in full, with the rest retrieved from reference TRBV2 and TRBJ2-1, is EPEVTQTPSHQVTQMGQEVILRCVPISNHLYFYWYRQILGQKVEFLVSFYNNEISEKSEIFDDQFSVERPDGSNFTLKIRSTKLEDSAMYFCASRAGVSSYNEQFFGPGTRLTVL.